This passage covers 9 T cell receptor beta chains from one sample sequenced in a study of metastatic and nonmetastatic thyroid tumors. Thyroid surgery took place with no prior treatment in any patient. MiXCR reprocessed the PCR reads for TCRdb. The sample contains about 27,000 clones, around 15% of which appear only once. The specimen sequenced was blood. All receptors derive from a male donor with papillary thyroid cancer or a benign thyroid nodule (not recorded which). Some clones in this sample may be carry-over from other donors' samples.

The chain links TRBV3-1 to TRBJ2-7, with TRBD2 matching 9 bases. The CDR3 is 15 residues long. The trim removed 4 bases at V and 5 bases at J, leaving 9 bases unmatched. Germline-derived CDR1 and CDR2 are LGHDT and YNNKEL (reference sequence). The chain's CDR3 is CASSPQSSGAHEQYF. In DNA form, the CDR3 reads TGTGCCAGCAGCCCCCAATCTAGCGGGGCTCACGAGCAGTACTTC.

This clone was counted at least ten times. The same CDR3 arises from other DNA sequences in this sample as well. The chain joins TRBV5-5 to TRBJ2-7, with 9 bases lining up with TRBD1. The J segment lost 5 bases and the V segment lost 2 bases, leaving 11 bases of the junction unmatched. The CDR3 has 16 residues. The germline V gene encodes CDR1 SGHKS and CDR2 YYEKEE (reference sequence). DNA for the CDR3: TGTGCCAGCAGCTTAGTCGGGACAGGGATGATGGACGAGCAGTACTTC. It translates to CASSLVGTGMMDEQYF.

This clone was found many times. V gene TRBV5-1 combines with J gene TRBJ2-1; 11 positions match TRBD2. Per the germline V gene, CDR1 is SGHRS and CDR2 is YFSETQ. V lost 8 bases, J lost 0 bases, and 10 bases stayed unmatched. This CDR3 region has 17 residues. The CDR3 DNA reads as TGCGCCAGGCCTCGGCTAGCGGGGGGCTTCTCCTACAATGAGCAGTTCTTC. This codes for CARPRLAGGFSYNEQFF.

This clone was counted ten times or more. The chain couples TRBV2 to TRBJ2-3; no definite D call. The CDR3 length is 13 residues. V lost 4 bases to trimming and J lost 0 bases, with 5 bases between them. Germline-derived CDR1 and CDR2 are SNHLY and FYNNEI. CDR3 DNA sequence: TGTGCCAGCAGTGCCGCGAGCACAGATACGCAGTATTTT. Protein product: CASSAASTDTQYF.

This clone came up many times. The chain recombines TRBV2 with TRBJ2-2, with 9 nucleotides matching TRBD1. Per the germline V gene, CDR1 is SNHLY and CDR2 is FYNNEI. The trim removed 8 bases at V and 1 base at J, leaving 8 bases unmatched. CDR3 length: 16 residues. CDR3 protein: CASPRGQGENTGELFF. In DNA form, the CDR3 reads TGTGCCAGCCCTAGGGGACAGGGAGAGAACACCGGGGAGCTGTTTTTT. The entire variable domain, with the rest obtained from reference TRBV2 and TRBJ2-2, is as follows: EPEVTQTPSHQVTQMGQEVILRCVPISNHLYFYWYRQILGQKVEFLVSFYNNEISEKSEIFDDQFSVERPDGSNFTLKIRSTKLEDSAMYFCASPRGQGENTGELFFGEGSRLTVL.

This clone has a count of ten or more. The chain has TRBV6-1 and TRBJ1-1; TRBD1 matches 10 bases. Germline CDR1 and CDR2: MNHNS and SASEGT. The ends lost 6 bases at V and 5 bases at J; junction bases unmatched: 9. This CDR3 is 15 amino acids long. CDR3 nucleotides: TGTGCCAGCAGCCCGGGGACAGGGGTGGGGACTGAAGCTTTCTTT. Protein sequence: CASSPGTGVGTEAFF.

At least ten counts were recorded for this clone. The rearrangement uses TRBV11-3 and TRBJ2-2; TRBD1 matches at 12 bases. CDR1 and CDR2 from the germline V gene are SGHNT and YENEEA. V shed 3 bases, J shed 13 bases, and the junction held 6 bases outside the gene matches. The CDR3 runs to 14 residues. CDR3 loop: CASSLGQGAQGLFF. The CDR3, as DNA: TGTGCCAGCAGCTTGGGACAGGGGGCGCAGGGGCTGTTTTTT.

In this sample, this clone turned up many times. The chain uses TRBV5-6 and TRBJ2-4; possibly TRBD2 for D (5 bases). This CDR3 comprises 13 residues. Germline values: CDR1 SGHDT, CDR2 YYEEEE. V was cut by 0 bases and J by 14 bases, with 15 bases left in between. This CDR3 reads CASSLAGPFGEYF. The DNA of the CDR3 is TGTGCCAGCAGCTTGGCCGGCCCGTTCGGGGAGTACTTC.

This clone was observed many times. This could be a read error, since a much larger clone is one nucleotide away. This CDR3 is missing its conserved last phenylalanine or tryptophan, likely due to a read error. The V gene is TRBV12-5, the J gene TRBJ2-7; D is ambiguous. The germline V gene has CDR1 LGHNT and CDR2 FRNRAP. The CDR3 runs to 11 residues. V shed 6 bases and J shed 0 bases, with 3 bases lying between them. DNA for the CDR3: TGTGCTAGTGGGGCCTCCTACGAGCAGTACCTC. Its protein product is CASGASYEQYL.